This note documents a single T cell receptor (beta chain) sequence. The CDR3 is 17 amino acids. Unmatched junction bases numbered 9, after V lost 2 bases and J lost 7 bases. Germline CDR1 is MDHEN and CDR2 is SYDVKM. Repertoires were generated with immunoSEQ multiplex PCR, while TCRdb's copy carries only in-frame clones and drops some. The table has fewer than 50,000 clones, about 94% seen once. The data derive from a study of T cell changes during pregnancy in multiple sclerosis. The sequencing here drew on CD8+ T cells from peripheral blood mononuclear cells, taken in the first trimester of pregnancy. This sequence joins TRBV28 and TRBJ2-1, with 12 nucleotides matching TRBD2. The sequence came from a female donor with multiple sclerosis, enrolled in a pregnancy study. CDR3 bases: TGTGCCAGCAGTTTAGGTCTAGCGGGAGGGCCACGGAATGAGCAGTTCTTC. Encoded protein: CASSLGLAGGPRNEQFF. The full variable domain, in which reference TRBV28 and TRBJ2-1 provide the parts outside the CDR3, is DVKVTQSSRYLVKRTGEKVFLECVQDMDHENMFWYRQDPGLGLRLIYFSYDVKMKEKGDIPEGYSVSREKKERFSLILESASTNQTSMYLCASSLGLAGGPRNEQFFGPGTRLTVL.